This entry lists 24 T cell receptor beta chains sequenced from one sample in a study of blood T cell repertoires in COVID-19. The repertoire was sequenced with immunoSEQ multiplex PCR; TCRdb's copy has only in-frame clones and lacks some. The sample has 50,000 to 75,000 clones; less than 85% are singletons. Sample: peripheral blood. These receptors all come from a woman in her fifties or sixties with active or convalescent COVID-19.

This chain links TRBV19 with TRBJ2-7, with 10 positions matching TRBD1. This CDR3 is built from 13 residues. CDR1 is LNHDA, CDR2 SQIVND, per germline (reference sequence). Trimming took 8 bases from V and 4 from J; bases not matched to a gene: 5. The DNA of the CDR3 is TGTGCCAGTGGTTGGGGACAGGGGTACGAGCAGTACTTC. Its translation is CASGWGQGYEQYF.

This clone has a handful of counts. This CDR3 is CASIRTGEVDTQYF. DNA for the CDR3: TGTGCCAGCATTCGGACAGGGGAAGTAGATACGCAGTATTTT. V usage is TRBV2 and J usage is TRBJ2-3; 9 nucleotides align to TRBD1. Germline V CDR1 and CDR2: SNHLY, FYNNEI. This CDR3 region has 14 residues. Trimming removed 7 bases from V and 5 bases from J; junction bases left unmatched: 7.

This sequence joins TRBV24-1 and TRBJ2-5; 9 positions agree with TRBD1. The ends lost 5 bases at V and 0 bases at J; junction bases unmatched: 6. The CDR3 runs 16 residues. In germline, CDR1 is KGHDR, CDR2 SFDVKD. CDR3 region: CATSGSGTGYQETQYF. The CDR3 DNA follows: TGTGCCACCAGTGGATCCGGGACAGGGTACCAAGAGACCCAGTACTTC.

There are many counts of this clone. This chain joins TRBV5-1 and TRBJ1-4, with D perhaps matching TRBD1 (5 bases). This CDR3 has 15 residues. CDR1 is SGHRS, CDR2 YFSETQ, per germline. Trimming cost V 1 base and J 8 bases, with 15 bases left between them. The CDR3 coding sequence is TGCGCCAGCAGCTTGAACCCGGGGGGTGGGGAAAAACTGTTTTTT. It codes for CASSLNPGGGEKLFF. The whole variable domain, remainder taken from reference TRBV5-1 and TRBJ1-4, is KAGVTQTPRYLIKTRGQQVTLSCSPISGHRSVSWYQQTPGQGLQFLFEYFSETQRNKGNFPGRFSGRQFSNSRSEMNVSTLELGDSALYLCASSLNPGGGEKLFFGSGTQLSVL.

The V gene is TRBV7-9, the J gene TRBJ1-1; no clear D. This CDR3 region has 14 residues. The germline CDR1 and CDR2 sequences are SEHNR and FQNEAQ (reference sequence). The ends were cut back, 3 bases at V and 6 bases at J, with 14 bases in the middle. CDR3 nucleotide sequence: TGTGCCAGCAGCTTTAGTGGCGGCAACCCTGAAGCTTTCTTT. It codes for CASSFSGGNPEAFF.

DNA of the CDR3: TGTGCCAGTAGACGACCCGGTCAGGGGGACAATGAGCAGTTCTTC. Protein: CASRRPGQGDNEQFF. This chain uses TRBV19 with TRBJ2-1; TRBD1 matches 7 bases. CDR3 length equals 15 residues. V trimming: 6 bases; J trimming: 5 bases; junction bases outside the gene matches: 10. Looked up from germline, CDR1 is LNHDA and CDR2 is SQIVND (reference sequence).

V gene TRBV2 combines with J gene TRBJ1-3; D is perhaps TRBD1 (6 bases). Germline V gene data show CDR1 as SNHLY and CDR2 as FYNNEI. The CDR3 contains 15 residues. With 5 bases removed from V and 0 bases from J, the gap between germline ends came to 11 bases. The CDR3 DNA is TGTGCCAGCAGTTACGACAGGAGCTCTGGAAACACCATATATTTT. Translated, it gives CASSYDRSSGNTIYF.

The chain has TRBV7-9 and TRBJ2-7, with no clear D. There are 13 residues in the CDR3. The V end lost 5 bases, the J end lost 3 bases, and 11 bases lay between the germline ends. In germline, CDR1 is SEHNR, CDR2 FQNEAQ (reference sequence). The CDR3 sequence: CASSPVLHYEQYF. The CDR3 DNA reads TGTGCCAGCAGCCCGGTGTTGCACTACGAGCAGTACTTC.

The CDR3 region is CASSIRTGTADTQYF. Here the CDR3 DNA reads TGTGCCAGCAGCATTAGGACAGGGACAGCAGATACGCAGTATTTT. The gene calls are TRBV5-4 and TRBJ2-3; 8 nucleotides line up with TRBD1. V lost 4 bases to trimming and J lost 4 bases; unmatched junction nucleotides: 8. This CDR3 is built from 15 residues. Germline V gene data show CDR1 as SGHNT and CDR2 as YYREEE (reference sequence).

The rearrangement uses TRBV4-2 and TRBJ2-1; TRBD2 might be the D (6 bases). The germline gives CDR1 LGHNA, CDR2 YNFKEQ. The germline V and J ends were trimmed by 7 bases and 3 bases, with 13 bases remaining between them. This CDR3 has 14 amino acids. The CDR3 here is CASNPGDHYNEQFF. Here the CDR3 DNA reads TGTGCCAGCAACCCGGGGGATCACTACAATGAGCAGTTCTTC.

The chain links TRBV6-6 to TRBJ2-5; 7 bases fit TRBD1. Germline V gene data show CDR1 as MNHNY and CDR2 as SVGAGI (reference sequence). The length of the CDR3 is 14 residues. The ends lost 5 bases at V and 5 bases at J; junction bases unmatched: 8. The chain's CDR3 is CASSPRQGWETQYF. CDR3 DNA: TGTGCCAGCAGTCCAAGACAGGGCTGGGAGACCCAGTACTTC.

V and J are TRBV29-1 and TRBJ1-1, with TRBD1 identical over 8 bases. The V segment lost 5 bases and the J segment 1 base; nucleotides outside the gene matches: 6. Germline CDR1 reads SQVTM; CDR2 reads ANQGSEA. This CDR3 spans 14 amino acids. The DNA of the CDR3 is TGCAGCGTTTTCTTGGGGACAGGGAACACTGAAGCTTTCTTT. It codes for CSVFLGTGNTEAFF. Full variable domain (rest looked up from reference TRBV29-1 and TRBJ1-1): SAVISQKPSRDICQRGTSLTIQCQVDSQVTMMFWYRQQPGQSLTLIATANQGSEATYESGFVIDKFPISRPNLTFSTLTVSNMSPEDSSIYLCSVFLGTGNTEAFFGQGTRLTVV.

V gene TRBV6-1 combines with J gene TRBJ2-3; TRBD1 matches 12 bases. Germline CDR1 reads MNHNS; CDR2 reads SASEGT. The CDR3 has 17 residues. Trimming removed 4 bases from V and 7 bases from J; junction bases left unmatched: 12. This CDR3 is CASSVLGTGGAPNTQYF. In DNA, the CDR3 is TGTGCCAGCAGTGTACTCGGGACAGGGGGCGCCCCGAATACGCAGTATTTT.

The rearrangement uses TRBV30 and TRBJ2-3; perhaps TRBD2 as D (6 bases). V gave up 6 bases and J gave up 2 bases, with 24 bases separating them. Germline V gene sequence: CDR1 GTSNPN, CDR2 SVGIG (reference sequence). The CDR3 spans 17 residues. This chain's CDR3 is CACTVPSVLRITDTQYF. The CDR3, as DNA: TGTGCCTGTACGGTTCCTAGCGTCTTAAGGATCACAGATACGCAGTATTTT.

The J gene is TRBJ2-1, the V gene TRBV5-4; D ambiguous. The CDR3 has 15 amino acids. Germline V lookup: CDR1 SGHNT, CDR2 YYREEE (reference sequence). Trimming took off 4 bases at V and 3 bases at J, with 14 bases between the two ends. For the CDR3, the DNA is TGTGCCAGCAGCCCCGATCCGACTGTCTACAATGAGCAGTTCTTC. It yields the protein CASSPDPTVYNEQFF.

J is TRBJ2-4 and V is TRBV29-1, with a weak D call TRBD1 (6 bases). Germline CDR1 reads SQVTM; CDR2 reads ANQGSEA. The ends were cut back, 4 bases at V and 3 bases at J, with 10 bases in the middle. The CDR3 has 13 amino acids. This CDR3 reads CSVAVGGKNIQYF. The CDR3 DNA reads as TGCAGCGTTGCGGTAGGGGGCAAAAACATTCAGTACTTC.

CDR3 in amino acids: CASSLSGQGRNEQFF. The CDR3 nucleotides read TGTGCCAGCAGTTTATCCGGACAGGGGCGGAATGAGCAGTTCTTC. The gene calls are TRBV28 and TRBJ2-1; 9 bases map to TRBD1. Germline trimming cut 1 base from V and 7 bases from J; bases unmatched to any gene: 5. Germline loops: CDR1 MDHEN, CDR2 SYDVKM. The length of the CDR3 is 15 residues.

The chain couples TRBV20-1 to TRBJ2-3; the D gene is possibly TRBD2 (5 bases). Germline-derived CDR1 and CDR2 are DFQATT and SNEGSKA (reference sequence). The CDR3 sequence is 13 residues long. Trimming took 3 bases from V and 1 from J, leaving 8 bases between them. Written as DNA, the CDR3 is TGCAGTGCTAGTGTGGGAGGCACAGATACGCAGTATTTT. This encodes CSASVGGTDTQYF.

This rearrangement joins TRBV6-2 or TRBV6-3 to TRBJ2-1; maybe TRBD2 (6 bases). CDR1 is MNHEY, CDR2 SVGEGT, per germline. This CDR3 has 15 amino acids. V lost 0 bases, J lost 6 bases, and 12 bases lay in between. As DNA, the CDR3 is TGTGCCAGCAGTTACTCGAAAGCGGGCCCCAATGAGCAGTTCTTC. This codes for CASSYSKAGPNEQFF.

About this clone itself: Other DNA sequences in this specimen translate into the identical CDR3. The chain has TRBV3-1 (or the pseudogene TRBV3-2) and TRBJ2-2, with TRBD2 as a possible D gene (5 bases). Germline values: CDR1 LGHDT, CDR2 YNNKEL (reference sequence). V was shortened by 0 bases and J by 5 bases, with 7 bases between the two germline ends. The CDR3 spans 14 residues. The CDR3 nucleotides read TGTGCCAGCAGCCAAGATGGCGGGACCGGGGAGCTGTTTTTT. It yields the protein CASSQDGGTGELFF.

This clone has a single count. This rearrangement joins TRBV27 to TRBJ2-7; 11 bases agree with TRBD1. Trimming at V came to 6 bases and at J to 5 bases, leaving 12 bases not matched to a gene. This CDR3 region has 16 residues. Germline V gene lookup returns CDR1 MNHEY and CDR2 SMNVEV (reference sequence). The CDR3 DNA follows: TGTGCCAGCAGCCCGCTGGGGACAGGGGGGAGGAACGAGCAGTACTTC. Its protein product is CASSPLGTGGRNEQYF.

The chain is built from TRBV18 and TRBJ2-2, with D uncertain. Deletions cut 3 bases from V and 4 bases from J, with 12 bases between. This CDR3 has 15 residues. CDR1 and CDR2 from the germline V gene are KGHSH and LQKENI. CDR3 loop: CASSPLTDSTGELFF. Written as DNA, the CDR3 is TGTGCCAGCTCACCCCTTACAGATTCCACCGGGGAGCTGTTTTTT. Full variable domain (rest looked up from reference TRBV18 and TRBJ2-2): NAGVMQNPRHLVRRRGQEARLRCSPMKGHSHVYWYRQLPEEGLKFMVYLQKENIIDESGMPKERFSAEFPKEGPSILRIQQVVRGDSAAYFCASSPLTDSTGELFFGEGSRLTVL.

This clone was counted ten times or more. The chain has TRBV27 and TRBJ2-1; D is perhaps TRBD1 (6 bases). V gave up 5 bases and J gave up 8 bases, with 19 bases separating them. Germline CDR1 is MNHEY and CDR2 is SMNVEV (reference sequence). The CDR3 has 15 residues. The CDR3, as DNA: TGTGCCAGCAGTACAAGGACAGCGGATCACCATGAGCAGTTCTTC. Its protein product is CASSTRTADHHEQFF.

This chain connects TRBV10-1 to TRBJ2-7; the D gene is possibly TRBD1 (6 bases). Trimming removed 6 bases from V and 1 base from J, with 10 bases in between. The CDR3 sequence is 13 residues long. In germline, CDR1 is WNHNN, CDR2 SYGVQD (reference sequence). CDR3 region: CASRYRVSYEQYF. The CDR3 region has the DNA TGCGCCAGCAGGTACAGGGTTTCCTACGAGCAGTACTTC.